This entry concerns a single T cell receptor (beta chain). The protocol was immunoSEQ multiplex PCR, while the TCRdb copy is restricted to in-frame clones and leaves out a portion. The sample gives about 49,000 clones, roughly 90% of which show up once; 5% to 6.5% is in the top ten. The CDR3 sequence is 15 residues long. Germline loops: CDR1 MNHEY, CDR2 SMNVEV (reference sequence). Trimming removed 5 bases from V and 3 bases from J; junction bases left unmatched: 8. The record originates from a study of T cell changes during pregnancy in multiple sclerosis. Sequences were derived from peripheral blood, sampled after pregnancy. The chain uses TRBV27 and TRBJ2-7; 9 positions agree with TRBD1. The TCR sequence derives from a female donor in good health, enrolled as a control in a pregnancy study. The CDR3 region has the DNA TGTGCCAGCAGTCTAGTGTACAGGGGGCACTACGAGCAGTACTTC. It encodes CASSLVYRGHYEQYF.